One and the same sample provided the 17 T cell receptor beta chains below, sequenced in a study of memory B cells and T cells in multiple sclerosis. Profiled with immunoSEQ multiplex PCR; TCRdb holds only in-frame clones, not every one. The table has fewer than 8,000 clones, roughly 53% seen once; the top ten hold around a third. The sample was memory (CD45RO+) CD8+ T cells from blood. The receptor source for this set is a human donor with multiple sclerosis.

As regards this clone: A much more abundant neighbour one base away suggests this may be a read error. This chain uses TRBV25-1 with TRBJ2-2, with TRBD1 identical over 7 bases. The CDR3 extends over 14 amino acids. The trim removed 2 bases at V and 3 bases at J, leaving 0 bases unmatched. Germline lookup yields CDR1 MGHDK and CDR2 SYGVNS. Written as DNA, the CDR3 is TGTGCCAGCAGTGAAGACAGGGACACCGGGGAGCTGTTTTTT. It encodes CASSEDRDTGELFF.

The chain has TRBV7-9 and TRBJ2-1; possible D gene TRBD2, 5 bases. The CDR3 sequence is 12 residues long. Between the trimmed V and J ends, which lost 0 bases and 13 bases, there was a span of 10 bases. Germline V gives CDR1 SEHNR, CDR2 FQNEAQ (reference sequence). The CDR3 here is CASSLAAGEQFF. The CDR3 DNA sequence: TGTGCCAGCAGCTTAGCCGCCGGGGAACAGTTCTTC. Full variable domain (rest looked up from reference TRBV7-9 and TRBJ2-1): DTGVSQNPRHKITKRGQNVTFRCDPISEHNRLYWYRQTLGQGPEFLTYFQNEAQLEKSRLLSDRFSAERPKGSFSTLEIQRTEQGDSAMYLCASSLAAGEQFFGPGTRLTVL.

The rearrangement links TRBV10-2 to TRBJ1-4; no definite D call. This CDR3 has 16 residues. Trimming removed 1 base at V and 1 base at J, with 10 bases between. Per germline, CDR1 WSHSY and CDR2 SAAADI. CDR3 sequence: CASSEWSLGTNEKLFF. CDR3 bases: TGCGCCAGCAGTGAGTGGAGCCTTGGAACTAATGAAAAACTGTTTTTT.

The rearrangement uses TRBV28 and TRBJ2-7; D perhaps matches TRBD1 (5 bases). CDR3 size: 14 residues. The V end was cut by 5 bases, the J end by 0 bases, with 11 bases between. CDR1 is MDHEN and CDR2 is SYDVKM in the germline V gene. The CDR3 reads CASSTGHSSYEQYF. CDR3 coding DNA: TGTGCCAGCAGTACTGGACACAGCTCCTACGAGCAGTACTTC.

This clone was observed a few times. The chain recombines TRBV5-5 with TRBJ1-2, with a weak D call TRBD1 (6 bases). The CDR3 is made up of 13 amino acids. Germline V lookup: CDR1 SGHKS, CDR2 YYEKEE (reference sequence). V was cut by 4 bases and J by 4 bases, with 11 bases left in between. The CDR3 reads CASSETGFYGYTF. The CDR3 DNA reads as TGTGCCAGCAGCGAGACAGGTTTCTATGGCTACACCTTC. The whole variable domain, filled in from reference TRBV5-5 and TRBJ1-2, reads DAGVTQSPTHLIKTRGQQVTLRCSPISGHKSVSWYQQVLGQGPQFIFQYYEKEERGRGNFPDRFSARQFPNYSSELNVNALLLGDSALYLCASSETGFYGYTFGSGTRLTVV.

This chain joins TRBV2 and TRBJ2-3; D remains unclear. Germline lookup yields CDR1 SNHLY and CDR2 FYNNEI. V gave up 9 bases and J gave up 1 base, with 14 bases separating them. The CDR3 is made up of 14 amino acids. The CDR3 coding sequence is TGTGCCAGTTCGGTCCTTGAGGGCACAGATACGCAGTATTTT. It translates to CASSVLEGTDTQYF.

Relative to its sample, this clone is medium-sized. The rearrangement links TRBV5-5 to TRBJ2-7; perhaps TRBD2 as D (5 bases). Germline V gene lookup returns CDR1 SGHKS and CDR2 YYEKEE (reference sequence). The CDR3 is 14 residues long. V lost 5 bases, J lost 3 bases, and 15 bases lay in between. The CDR3 here is CASSPDLPNYEQYF. The DNA of the CDR3 is TGTGCCAGCAGTCCGGACTTACCAAACTACGAGCAGTACTTC.

The chain links TRBV30 to TRBJ2-7; 7 bases agree with TRBD1. CDR3 length: 13 amino acids. The V and J ends lost 4 bases and 3 bases, in that order; junction bases with no gene match: 6. CDR1 is GTSNPN and CDR2 is SVGIG in the germline V gene (reference sequence). The CDR3: CAWNRGTDYEQYF. CDR3 DNA sequence: TGTGCCTGGAACAGGGGCACGGACTACGAGCAGTACTTC.

V gene TRBV10-2 combines with J gene TRBJ2-5; D is unclear. Per the germline V gene, CDR1 is WSHSY and CDR2 is SAAADI. V was trimmed by 3 bases and J by 4 bases, leaving 18 bases between them. The CDR3 loop spans 16 amino acids. In nucleotides, the CDR3 is TGCGCCAGCAGTGACCCTCCGCTAGACGGAAGAGAGACCCAGTACTTC. Translated: CASSDPPLDGRETQYF.

This clone came up a few times. The chain combines TRBV29-1 with TRBJ1-2; possibly TRBD1 for D (6 bases). V lost 2 bases and J 4 bases, leaving 14 bases between the germline ends. The CDR3 totals 14 residues. Germline loops: CDR1 SQVTM, CDR2 ANQGSEA. The CDR3 region has the DNA TGCAGCGTTGAAATTATCAGGGGCCGCTATGGCTACACCTTC. Translating gives CSVEIIRGRYGYTF.

V and J are TRBV6-6 and TRBJ2-1; 8 nucleotides match TRBD1. The germline gives CDR1 MNHNY, CDR2 SVGAGI (reference sequence). CDR3 length: 14 residues. V was clipped by 3 bases and J by 8 bases; unmatched bases: 6. The CDR3 spells CASSYQQGGDEQFF. CDR3 coding DNA: TGTGCCAGCAGTTATCAACAGGGGGGCGATGAGCAGTTCTTC.

The V call is TRBV18, the J call TRBJ1-4; 7 nucleotides agree with TRBD1. After removal of 3 bases from V and 8 bases from J, the junction contained 6 bases not matched to a gene. Germline loops: CDR1 KGHSH, CDR2 LQKENI. The CDR3 contains 14 residues. CDR3 bases: TGTGCCAGCTCACCCCGGGACAGCAAAGAAAAACTGTTTTTT. This encodes CASSPRDSKEKLFF.

The V and J genes are TRBV7-3 and TRBJ2-7, with 9 bases fitting TRBD1. The CDR3 contains 15 residues. After removal of 4 bases from V and 5 bases from J, the junction contained 9 bases not matched to a gene. Germline V gene data show CDR1 as SGHTA and CDR2 as FQGTGA. CDR3 loop: CASSSTGTGIHEQYF. For the CDR3, the DNA is TGTGCCAGCAGCTCGACCGGGACAGGGATTCACGAGCAGTACTTC.

The V gene is TRBV2, the J gene TRBJ2-3, with 10 bases lining up with TRBD2. Germline lookup yields CDR1 SNHLY and CDR2 FYNNEI. The CDR3 is 15 amino acids. Losses at the gene ends were 9 bases for V and 7 bases for J; bases not matched to a gene: 13. The CDR3: CASQLSSGGGNTQYF. The CDR3 DNA reads as TGTGCCAGTCAACTGTCTAGCGGGGGTGGAAATACGCAGTATTTT.

Here the CDR3 reads CASSDAGRATDTQYF. In DNA, the CDR3 is TGTGCCAGCAGTGACGCCGGGAGGGCCACAGATACGCAGTATTTT. The chain has TRBV6-4 and TRBJ2-3; TRBD2 agrees at 8 bases. The length of the CDR3 is 15 residues. V was pared by 2 bases and J by 2 bases, with 3 bases of the junction left unmatched. Looked up from germline, CDR1 is MRHNA and CDR2 is SNTAGT.

The chain has TRBV9 and TRBJ2-3, with D perhaps matching TRBD1 (6 bases). The CDR3 spans 14 residues. The germline V and J ends were trimmed by 6 bases and 0 bases, with 11 bases remaining between them. Looked up from germline, CDR1 is SGDLS and CDR2 is YYNGEE. DNA for the CDR3: TGTGCCAGCAAGGGGGAACTCAGCACAGATACGCAGTATTTT. Protein sequence: CASKGELSTDTQYF.

J is TRBJ2-3 and V is TRBV6-6; 7 bases line up with TRBD1. CDR1 and CDR2 (germline): MNHNY, SVGAGI (reference sequence). J gave up 4 bases and V 7 bases, and 11 bases lay outside the gene matches. The CDR3 runs 15 residues. The CDR3 here is CASKTRTGSPDTQYF. CDR3 nucleotide sequence: TGTGCCAGCAAAACTAGGACAGGTTCCCCAGATACGCAGTATTTT.